What follows describes a single TCR beta chain. The antigen it recognizes is unknown. The sample holds no much larger clone one base away, and base qualities are not on file. The CDR3 regions of human TCRbeta chains were subjected to immunosequencing. As for how the authors treated the data: Repertoire TCRs were checked for matches against a reference library of SARS-CoV-2-specific TCRs that had been generated using the MIRA antigen-specificity platform. Breadth was defined as the fraction of unique TCRs that were SARS-CoV-2-associated, and depth was defined as the fraction of total T cells that were SARS-CoV-2-associated. Using the MIRA data, each spike-specific TCR was assigned both to the spike region to which the TCR was reactive and to a CD4 or CD8 class. Log10-transformed breadth and depth values were compared by one-way ANOVA with Sidak's multiple comparisons tests. TCRdb re-hosts the immuneACCESS table, in-frame sequences only. Its copies lack some clones; in the studies checked, an unresolved V gene accounts for under half of them, and the cause for the rest is not known. The DNA gave D and trimming, while V, J and clone size come from that table. Here the sample has about 170,000 clones; approximately 93% occur a single time. The top ten constitute 3.5% to 4.5% of the sample.

The entry originates in a study of T cell responses to AZD1222 COVID-19 vaccine listed by TCRdb under 2021. In terms of the full investigation: AZD1222 recipients given second doses at about 4 weeks or at about 12 weeks were pooled, since spike-specific TCR depth and breadth were not found to differ between the two schedules. TCR sequencing covered 233 trial participants: 207 given two doses of AZD1222 and 26 given two doses of MenACWY control vaccine. Trial participants were enrolled by age into subgroups of 18-55, 56-69 and 70-plus years, and around 150, 28 and 57 TCR-sequenced participants, respectively, were included in these subgroups.

Sample time point, as interpreted from the label and publication: baseline before first vaccination. Samples from vaccinated people were obtained from the UK trials COV001 and COV002, which included a single-blind randomized controlled phase 2/3 trial of AZD1222 (ChAdOx1 nCoV-19) in healthy adults. Trial participant PBMC samples were collected at day 0 and day 28 after the second dose for TCRbeta chain sequencing. What the research found in general, with its limitations: Conclusions about previously exposed vaccinees are limited, since just five or six AZD1222 recipients were seropositive for SARS-CoV-2 at baseline. Reportedly, almost half of the unique spike-specific TCRs recognized epitopes lying outside the regions that are mutated in the B.1.351 and B.1.1.7 variants. In the small 56-69-year group, the increase in depth fell short of significance, most likely because of low power. CD4 TCRs associated with the vaccine covered the entire spike protein, and the dominant responses were in regions 160-218 and 743-854. Participants were mostly white British and included more females than males, and it was suggested by the authors that clonal diversity may have been underestimated. Spike-specific TCR breadth and depth rose significantly after two AZD1222 doses compared with day 0 and with MenACWY recipients. Because no samples from the day 14 peak response were available, repertoires could be characterized only after the peak T cell response.

Taken from the germline V gene (reference sequence), the CDR1 and CDR2 loops are LNHNV and YYDKDF. V lost 3 bases and J lost 1 base; the stretch between them is 4 bases long. Taken from cysteine to phenylalanine, the CDR3 has 12 residues. The sequence is cut down to CDR3 DNA, 36 bases in frame from base 1. The specimen comprised peripheral blood, sampled on day 0 of AZD1222 vaccination. The sequence was obtained from an adult in good health. Recombination joined TRBV15 with TRBJ2-7; no D segment can be confidently identified. This receptor has the CDR3 CATSRSSYEQYF. The DNA reads as follows: TGTGCCACCAGCAGGTCTTCCTACGAGCAGTACTTC.